In its sample, the clone carrying this T cell receptor beta chain was seen many times. Antigen unknown. The patients, who had no history of other malignancies and had received no prior chemotherapy or radiotherapy, were all found to be node-negative on CT and PET/CT. Amplicons of TCR beta CDR3 were generated from genomic DNA by two-round multiplex PCR. Amplification in first-round PCR relied on primers specific to each TRBV and TRBJ gene. One entry per CDR3 protein, called by TCRdb with MiXCR from the multiplex PCR reads. Among around 30,000 distinct CDR3 sequences, less than 45% were seen once, and the ten largest hold around 16%. This specimen comes from a study of prognosis after radiotherapy for stage I lung cancer. Study conclusions and caveats: Tumor-specific status of the expanded TCR clones was not determined in the analysis. Usage of TRBV and TRBJ genes reportedly differed between metastatic and non-metastatic patients.

The CDR3 runs to 13 residues. Between the trimmed V and J ends, which lost 5 bases and 7 bases, there was a span of 11 bases. Per the germline V gene, CDR1 is MNHNS and CDR2 is SASEGT. This sequence originates from a donor at least 50 years old with non-small cell lung cancer. This chain connects TRBV6-1 to TRBJ1-4; D remains unclear. The sequencing here drew on PBMCs, taken before or after stereotactic body radiation therapy (not recorded which). CDR3 sequence reads: CASSRTRGEKLFF. In DNA form, the CDR3 reads TGTGCCAGCAGTAGGACTAGAGGTGAAAAACTGTTTTTT.